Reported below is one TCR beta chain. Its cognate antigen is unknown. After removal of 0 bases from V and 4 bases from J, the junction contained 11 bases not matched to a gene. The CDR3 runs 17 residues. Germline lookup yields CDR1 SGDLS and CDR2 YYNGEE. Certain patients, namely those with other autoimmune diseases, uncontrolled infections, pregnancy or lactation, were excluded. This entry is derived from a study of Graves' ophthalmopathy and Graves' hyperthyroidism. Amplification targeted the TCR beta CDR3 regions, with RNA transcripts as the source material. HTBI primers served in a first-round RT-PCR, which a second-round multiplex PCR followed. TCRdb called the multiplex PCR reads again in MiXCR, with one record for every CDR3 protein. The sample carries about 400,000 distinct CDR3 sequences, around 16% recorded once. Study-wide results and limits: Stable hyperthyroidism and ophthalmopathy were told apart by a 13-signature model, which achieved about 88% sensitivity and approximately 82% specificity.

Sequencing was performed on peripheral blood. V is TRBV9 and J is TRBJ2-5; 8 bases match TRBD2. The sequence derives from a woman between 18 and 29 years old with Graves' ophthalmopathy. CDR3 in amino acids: CASSVDVAGGLRETQYF. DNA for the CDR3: TGTGCCAGCAGCGTAGATGTCGCGGGAGGTCTGAGAGAGACCCAGTACTTC.